The subject of this entry is one T cell receptor (beta chain). This clonotype has more than one count but fewer than ten. Its specific antigen is unknown. No much larger clonotype is one base removed from it; base qualities were not supplied. The label giving this sample's time point can be read as: patch test 1, 2 weeks after DPC sensitization. Interpreted using the paper, the treatment or condition label stands for: therapeutic diphenylcyclopropenone sensitization with weekly scalp DPC. At every patch-test visit, the blood draw took place before the patch test was put on. Eligible patients were aged 18 to 70, diagnosed with alopecia, deemed suitable for DPC therapy, and excluded if pregnant. Total RNA was extracted from unfractionated whole blood that had been collected in Tempus Blood RNA tubes. Including the terminal cysteine and phenylalanine, the CDR3 comprises 13 residues. Here the CDR3 DNA is all that survives: 39 bases in frame from base 1. Per the germline V gene, SQVTM is the CDR1 and ANQGSEA is the CDR2. Trimming at the junction amounts to 7 bases on V and 9 bases on J, and the germline ends lie 19 bases apart.

Libraries were prepared through RACE. The sample was run on a NextSeq 500. During library preparation, unique molecular identifiers were attached to individual cDNA molecules so that TCRs could be counted quantitatively and reproducibly. For every blood RNA sample, sequencing covered both the TCR alpha and TCR beta chains. On the authors' methods: A median of around 100,000 TCRs per sample was observed, with a range of about 23,224 to 750,000. V, J and CDR3 annotation of the TCR reads was carried out using the Decombinator software suite. To make PS versus PT1 abundance plots, every sample was subsampled to the same number of TCRs (28,000). TCRs were defined as expanded if absent before sensitization and observed at least eight times at the 2-week time point. The public reads were quality trimmed at Q25 with fastp and then assembled into clones with MiXCR by TCRdb, keeping productive beta chains. Each entry merges the rows of one CDR3 protein and shows their most common DNA and genes. None of the V and J calls come from the authors' own analysis; TCRdb made them. This sample is represented by about 70,000 distinct CDR3 sequences; about 9.4% of them were singletons. Roughly 3.3% of the sample comes from the top ten.

This sample is drawn from a study of human T cells and chemical hapten exposure (dated by TCRdb to the early 2020s). Turning to the overall study: For sensitization, 2% DPC in acetone was applied to a 2 cm by 2 cm area of upper inner arm skin. Most of the patients in the cohort were female, and the cohort covered alopecia areata with under or over 50% scalp involvement, alopecia totalis and alopecia universalis. Under 30 alopecia patients gave blood for TCR sequencing at one to four time points (pre-sensitization, 2, 6 and 24 weeks). Patient blood was sampled pre-sensitization (week 0) and at 2, 6 and about 24 weeks after DPC sensitization. In alopecia patients, the study followed how the peripheral blood TCR repertoire changed in vivo over primary and secondary sensitization to diphenylcyclopropenone (DPC), a hapten. Libraries were combined into a pool for sequencing, and differences in TCR yield between samples came mainly from small differences in library volumes within the pool. Throughout the study period of around 24 weeks, patients also received therapeutic DPC doses to the scalp every week. Patch testing on the upper back used Finn chambers containing 0.01% DPC, with scoring done after 6 days according to International Contact Dermatitis Research Group standards. Summary of the overall study and its limitations: Because every patient had alopecia, a presumed autoimmune disease, the patients' immune response might differ from that of healthy individuals. After repeated subsampling, the strength of the expansion versus patch-test correlation and the threshold at which it became significant changed. Compared with pre-sensitization or healthy control sets, expanded TCRs formed significantly more large CDR3 similarity clusters, which is consistent with antigen-driven responses. Patch test score correlated positively with the number of PT1 expanded TCRs, reaching significance at thresholds 8, 16 and 32 but not at 4. DPC sensitization did not change the number of TCRs with a frequency above 1 in 1000, and there was no evidence of changes in global repertoire structure.

Sequences were derived from whole blood, sampled in connection with sensitization to the hapten diphenylcyclopropenone (DPC). This TCR was recovered from a woman in her forties with alopecia areata. Some clones in this sample may be carry-over from other donors' samples. This sequence uses TRBV29-1 and TRBJ2-1; a tentative D call is TRBD2 (6 bases match). The DNA sequence reads TGCAGCGCCGGGACTTCCCCGCGCGGTGAGCAGTTCTTC. Its translation is CSAGTSPRGEQFF.